The 15 T cell receptor beta chains below all came from one sample that was sequenced in a study of OX40 agonist ivuxolimab in advanced cancers. Sequenced by immunoSEQ multiplex PCR; TCRdb stores in-frame clones only, minus some. The sample gives tens of thousands of clones, 90% to 95% of which show up once; around 2.6% is in the top ten. The sample here was CD4+ or CD8+ T cells sorted from blood, taken in a trial of the OX40 agonist ivuxolimab. The receptor set was obtained from an adult with an advanced solid tumor such as melanoma, head and neck, liver or kidney cancer.

The rearrangement links TRBV10-1 to TRBJ2-7; 8 nucleotides agree with TRBD1. Germline trimming cut 4 bases from V and 2 bases from J; bases unmatched to any gene: 4. Germline V gene lookup returns CDR1 WNHNN and CDR2 SYGVQD (reference sequence). The CDR3 contains 14 residues. CDR3 residues: CASSAGTGPYEQYF. The CDR3 DNA follows: TGCGCCAGCAGTGCCGGGACAGGCCCCTACGAGCAGTACTTC.

The chain uses TRBV19 and TRBJ1-5; possible D gene TRBD1, 6 bases. This CDR3 is built from 14 residues. Germline V gene sequence: CDR1 LNHDA, CDR2 SQIVND (reference sequence). Trimming took 7 bases from V and 2 from J, leaving 12 bases between them. CDR3 sequence (DNA): TGTGCCAGTAACCCAGGGGCGGGCAATCAGCCCCAGCATTTT. It is translated as CASNPGAGNQPQHF.

CDR3 loop: CAISESSRAPNQPQHF. DNA for the CDR3: TGTGCCATCAGTGAGTCAAGCAGGGCGCCAAATCAGCCCCAGCATTTT. V usage is TRBV10-3 and J usage is TRBJ1-5; possible D gene TRBD1, 5 bases. The CDR3 loop spans 16 amino acids. The V gene's germline CDR1 is ENHRY and CDR2 SYGVKD. Trimming removed 0 bases at V and 4 bases at J, with 13 bases between.

This chain uses TRBV6-5 with TRBJ1-1, with D maybe TRBD1 (5 bases). Germline V lookup: CDR1 MNHEY, CDR2 SVGAGI. Trimming shortened V by 5 bases and J by 4 bases, and 17 bases separated the two germline ends. CDR3 length equals 15 residues. In DNA form, the CDR3 reads TGTGCCAGCAGTAGGGGCCCCAGTGGGGTCACTGAAGCTTTCTTT. Translating it yields CASSRGPSGVTEAFF.

V usage is TRBV7-6 and J usage is TRBJ1-1; 8 bases are a match to TRBD1. The CDR3 runs 13 residues. V shed 5 bases, J shed 5 bases, and the junction held 4 bases outside the gene matches. Germline-derived CDR1 and CDR2 are SGHVS and FNYEAQ. The CDR3 DNA reads as TGTGCCAGCAGCCGGACAGGGAGAACTGAAGCTTTCTTT. This gives the protein CASSRTGRTEAFF.

The chain carries TRBV9 and TRBJ2-3, with TRBD2 matching over 7 bases. The germline V gene encodes CDR1 SGDLS and CDR2 YYNGEE. CDR3 size: 15 residues. Unmatched junction bases numbered 5, after V lost 2 bases and J lost 2 bases. CDR3 region: CASSVMAGDTDTQYF. CDR3 nucleotides: TGTGCCAGCAGCGTGATGGCGGGAGACACAGATACGCAGTATTTT.

The V gene is TRBV18, the J gene TRBJ2-5; D might be TRBD1 or TRBD2, each matching 5 bases. CDR1 is KGHSH, CDR2 LQKENI, per germline. V was pared by 1 base and J by 2 bases, with 8 bases between. The CDR3 loop spans 14 amino acids. CDR3 amino acids: CASSPRGTQETQYF. As DNA, the CDR3 is TGTGCCAGCTCACCACGAGGGACGCAAGAGACCCAGTACTTC.

CDR3 protein: CASSPGTSGDLSYEQYF. The CDR3 DNA reads TGTGCCAGCAGTCCCGGGACTAGCGGTGATCTGTCCTACGAGCAGTACTTC. The chain joins TRBV5-4 to TRBJ2-7, with 11 bases that match TRBD2. From germline, CDR1 is SGHNT and CDR2 YYREEE (reference sequence). J lost 1 base, V lost 5 bases, and 11 bases had no gene match. The CDR3 contains 17 residues. The variable domain in full, with the rest retrieved from reference TRBV5-4 and TRBJ2-7, is ETGVTQSPTHLIKTRGQQVTLRCSSQSGHNTVSWYQQALGQGPQFIFQYYREEENGRGNFPPRFSGLQFPNYSSELNVNALELDDSALYLCASSPGTSGDLSYEQYFGPGTRLTVT.

The rearrangement links TRBV7-3 to TRBJ1-1; D is undetermined. CDR3 length: 14 amino acids. CDR1 and CDR2 (germline): SGHTA, FQGTGA. V lost 5 bases and J lost 1, with 11 bases in between. The CDR3 DNA follows: TGTGCCAGCAGCCCGGTTGGAGGGAACACTGAAGCTTTCTTT. This gives the protein CASSPVGGNTEAFF. Full variable domain (remainder filled in from reference TRBV7-3 and TRBJ1-1): GAGVSQTPSNKVTEKGKYVELRCDPISGHTALYWYRQSLGQGPEFLIYFQGTGAADDSGLPNDRFFAVRPEGSVSTLKIQRTERGDSAVYLCASSPVGGNTEAFFGQGTRLTVV.

Written as DNA, the CDR3 is TGCGCCAGCAGCCAATATGTGGTTGAGCCCCAGCATTTT. This sequence encodes CASSQYVVEPQHF. The rearrangement uses TRBV4-1 and TRBJ1-5, with D unresolved. V was trimmed by 2 bases and J by 8 bases, leaving 10 bases between them. CDR3 length: 13 amino acids. Germline V gene sequence: CDR1 MGHRA, CDR2 YSYEKL.

V and J are TRBV28 and TRBJ1-5; no clear D. The CDR3 is made up of 15 amino acids. Trimming took 3 bases from V and 2 from J, leaving 11 bases between them. Germline V gives CDR1 MDHEN, CDR2 SYDVKM. In nucleotides, the CDR3 is TGTGCCAGCAGTTTGGTCGGGGTTGGCAATCAGCCCCAGCATTTT. Protein: CASSLVGVGNQPQHF. Full variable domain (rest looked up from reference TRBV28 and TRBJ1-5): DVKVTQSSRYLVKRTGEKVFLECVQDMDHENMFWYRQDPGLGLRLIYFSYDVKMKEKGDIPEGYSVSREKKERFSLILESASTNQTSMYLCASSLVGVGNQPQHFGDGTRLSIL.

The chain joins TRBV7-9 to TRBJ2-3; 7 bases align to TRBD2. Germline V gene sequence: CDR1 SEHNR, CDR2 FQNEAQ (reference sequence). The CDR3 contains 15 residues. Trimming removed 3 bases from V and 0 bases from J; junction bases left unmatched: 3. CDR3 protein: CASSFSGMSTDTQYF. Written as DNA, the CDR3 is TGTGCCAGCAGCTTCAGCGGGATGAGCACAGATACGCAGTATTTT.

The chain links TRBV29-1 to TRBJ2-2; 7 bases align to TRBD2. Trimming cost V 4 bases and J 7 bases; bases outside gene matches: 9. The CDR3 length is 14 residues. Germline CDR1 is SQVTM and CDR2 is ANQGSEA. CDR3 nucleotide sequence: TGCAGCGTTGGCGTGGCGGGAGAGGGCGGGGAGCTGTTTTTT. It translates to CSVGVAGEGGELFF.

The chain links TRBV7-2 to TRBJ1-2, with D maybe TRBD1 (5 bases). The V end lost 2 bases, the J end lost 5 bases, and 9 bases lay between the germline ends. The CDR3 totals 13 residues. The germline V gene encodes CDR1 SGHTA and CDR2 FQGNSA. The CDR3 is CASSLMGDYGYTF. CDR3 sequence (DNA): TGTGCCAGCAGCTTAATGGGGGATTATGGCTACACCTTC.

The CDR3 DNA follows: TGTGCCTGGAGTGTAAACCATGCCGGGGAGCTGTTTTTT. Translation gives CAWSVNHAGELFF. The V gene is TRBV30, the J gene TRBJ2-2; no clear D. V was shortened by 0 bases and J by 6 bases, with 8 bases between the two germline ends. The germline CDR1 and CDR2 sequences are GTSNPN and SVGIG (reference sequence). This CDR3 spans 13 amino acids. Drawing the rest from reference TRBV30 and TRBJ2-2, the complete variable domain is SQTIHQWPATLVQPVGSPLSLECTVEGTSNPNLYWYRQAAGRGLQLLFYSVGIGQISSEVPQNLSASRPQDRQFILSSKKLLLSDSGFYLCAWSVNHAGELFFGEGSRLTVL.